The 27 T cell receptor beta chains given below trace back to one sample, sequenced in a study of cytomegalovirus exposure and HLA in healthy donors. The data were produced by immunoSEQ multiplex PCR, yet TCRdb's version contains in-frame clones alone and is incomplete. The sample has about 140,000 clones; roughly 90% are singletons. The sample taken for sequencing was PBMCs. Every receptor here comes from a man aged 18 to 30 in good health and CMV-seropositive.

V gene TRBV6-1 combines with J gene TRBJ2-1; maybe TRBD1 (7 bases). Germline values: CDR1 MNHNS, CDR2 SASEGT. The CDR3 is 14 amino acids. Between the trimmed V and J ends, which lost 11 bases and 5 bases, there was a span of 19 bases. DNA of the CDR3: TGTGCCGCGAACCTCGGAGGGGGCCACAATGAGCAGTTCTTC. Translated: CAANLGGGHNEQFF.

This chain uses TRBV10-3 with TRBJ1-1; possible D gene TRBD1, 6 bases. CDR1 is ENHRY, CDR2 SYGVKD, per germline. The CDR3 runs 14 residues. V was clipped by 5 bases and J by 5 bases, with 15 bases between them. CDR3 protein: CAISPQGYETEAFF. The CDR3 bases are TGTGCCATCAGTCCACAGGGTTATGAGACTGAAGCTTTCTTT.

This chain links TRBV4-1 with TRBJ1-2, with D uncertain. V gave up 1 base and J gave up 4 bases, with 13 bases separating them. CDR1 and CDR2 (germline): MGHRA, YSYEKL. CDR3 length: 15 residues. The CDR3 bases are TGCGCCAGCAGCCAAGGCCGAGAGACGGGCTATGGCTACACCTTC. The encoded protein is CASSQGRETGYGYTF.

This chain connects TRBV5-1 to TRBJ2-2, with D maybe TRBD2 (7 bases). This CDR3 has 14 amino acids. The V and J ends lost 4 bases and 2 bases respectively, with 9 bases between them. Looked up from germline, CDR1 is SGHRS and CDR2 is YFSETQ. The DNA of the CDR3 is TGCGCCAGCAGCGGCGGGGGCAACACCGGGGAGCTGTTTTTT. As protein: CASSGGGNTGELFF. Full variable domain (missing parts from reference TRBV5-1 and TRBJ2-2): KAGVTQTPRYLIKTRGQQVTLSCSPISGHRSVSWYQQTPGQGLQFLFEYFSETQRNKGNFPGRFSGRQFSNSRSEMNVSTLELGDSALYLCASSGGGNTGELFFGEGSRLTVL.

The V call is TRBV9, the J call TRBJ2-5; TRBD2 might be the D (6 bases). Germline CDR1 is SGDLS and CDR2 is YYNGEE. Trimming shortened V by 0 bases and J by 5 bases, and 11 bases separated the two germline ends. This CDR3 region has 14 residues. CDR3 coding DNA: TGTGCCAGCAGCGTAGTGCCGGGGAGGGAGACCCAGTACTTC. It codes for CASSVVPGRETQYF. The full variable domain, with the rest looked up from reference TRBV9 and TRBJ2-5, is DSGVTQTPKHLITATGQRVTLRCSPRSGDLSVYWYQQSLDQGLQFLIQYYNGEERAKGNILERFSAQQFPDLHSELNLSSLELGDSALYFCASSVVPGRETQYFGPGTRLLVL.

The chain couples TRBV5-1 to TRBJ2-4; 12 bases fit TRBD2. V lost 4 bases and J lost 5; bases outside the gene matches: 7. The V gene's germline CDR1 is SGHRS and CDR2 YFSETQ. The CDR3 consists of 16 residues. CDR3 in DNA: TGCGCCAGCAGCCCGCTAGCGGGAGGGCCCGAAAACATTCAGTACTTC. It is translated as CASSPLAGGPENIQYF.

The J gene is TRBJ2-7, the V gene TRBV5-4; no clear D. This CDR3 is 15 amino acids long. Between the trimmed V and J ends, which lost 1 base and 6 bases, there was a span of 17 bases. Germline V gene lookup returns CDR1 SGHNT and CDR2 YYREEE (reference sequence). The CDR3 sequence: CASSLSQRNLAEQYF. CDR3 coding DNA: TGTGCCAGCAGCTTGTCCCAGCGAAACCTCGCCGAGCAGTACTTC.

The chain carries TRBV21-1 and TRBJ1-2; the table's D call, TRBD1, has no DNA check behind it. TRBV21-1 is a pseudogene segment. CDR3 length: 16 amino acids. The CDR3, as DNA: TGTGCCAGCAGCATCCCGAGACAGGGGCGCAGCTATGGCTACACCTTC. This gives the protein CASSIPRQGRSYGYTF.

The chain couples TRBV7-8 to TRBJ2-7; a possible D gene is TRBD1 (5 bases). V was shortened by 1 base and J by 5 bases, with 15 bases between the two germline ends. The CDR3 is made up of 15 amino acids. From germline, CDR1 is SGHVS and CDR2 FQNEAQ. The CDR3 loop is CASSLVVAGRHEQYF. The CDR3 nucleotides are TGTGCCAGCAGCTTAGTGGTCGCAGGGCGGCACGAGCAGTACTTC. Complete variable domain (other parts from reference TRBV7-8 and TRBJ2-7): GAGVSQSPRYKVAKRGQDVALRCDPISGHVSLFWYQQALGQGPEFLTYFQNEAQLDKSGLPSDRFFAERPEGSVSTLKIQRTQQEDSAVYLCASSLVVAGRHEQYFGPGTRLTVT.

J is TRBJ1-1 and V is TRBV7-9; D ambiguous. V lost 5 bases and J lost 2, with 9 bases in between. This CDR3 is built from 13 residues. Germline assignment: CDR1 SEHNR and CDR2 FQNEAQ (reference sequence). The CDR3 spells CASSPEGNTEAFF. CDR3 nucleotide sequence: TGTGCCAGCAGCCCCGAGGGTAACACTGAAGCTTTCTTT. Variable domain in full (rest from reference TRBV7-9 and TRBJ1-1): DTGVSQNPRHKITKRGQNVTFRCDPISEHNRLYWYRQTLGQGPEFLTYFQNEAQLEKSRLLSDRFSAERPKGSFSTLEIQRTEQGDSAMYLCASSPEGNTEAFFGQGTRLTVV.

This clone was counted between two and nine times. The chain recombines TRBV7-6 with TRBJ2-7, with 8 bases that match TRBD2. Germline trimming cut 5 bases from V and 5 bases from J; bases unmatched to any gene: 8. Germline CDR1 and CDR2: SGHVS and FNYEAQ. The CDR3 loop spans 14 amino acids. The CDR3: CASSLREGEDEQYF. Here the CDR3 DNA reads TGTGCCAGCAGCCTACGGGAGGGTGAGGACGAGCAGTACTTC. The whole variable domain, remainder taken from reference TRBV7-6 and TRBJ2-7, is GAGVSQSPRYKVTKRGQDVALRCDPISGHVSLYWYRQALGQGPEFLTYFNYEAQQDKSGLPNDRFSAERPEGSISTLTIQRTEQRDSAMYRCASSLREGEDEQYFGPGTRLTVT.

The rearrangement links TRBV10-2 to TRBJ1-6, with TRBD1 matching 7 bases. The CDR3 totals 16 residues. J lost 5 bases, V lost 3 bases, and 7 bases had no gene match. Germline loops: CDR1 WSHSY, CDR2 SAAADI. The CDR3 loop reads CASSESTGPNNSPLHF. CDR3 DNA: TGCGCCAGCAGTGAATCGACAGGGCCAAATAATTCACCCCTCCACTTT.

The chain joins TRBV28 to TRBJ2-7; the match to TRBD1 covers 9 bases. The CDR3 contains 14 residues. Germline CDR1 and CDR2: MDHEN and SYDVKM. The trim removed 6 bases at V and 1 base at J, leaving 4 bases unmatched. The CDR3 loop is CASRPGTGSYEQYF. CDR3 DNA: TGTGCCAGCAGACCCGGGACAGGGTCCTACGAGCAGTACTTC.

V usage is TRBV21-1 and J usage is TRBJ1-2; TRBD1 is taken as the D call from the table, unchecked against the DNA. TRBV21-1 is shown as a pseudogene. The CDR3 consists of 16 residues. CDR3 protein: CASSKGRTGRDYGYTF. The CDR3 coding sequence is TGTGCCAGCAGCAAAGGACGGACAGGGCGGGACTATGGCTACACCTTC.

The chain is built from TRBV30 and TRBJ1-4; D remains ambiguous. V gave up 4 bases and J gave up 0 bases, with 6 bases separating them. Germline V gives CDR1 GTSNPN, CDR2 SVGIG (reference sequence). The CDR3 contains 13 residues. CDR3 region: CAWMAATNEKLFF. In nucleotides, the CDR3 is TGTGCCTGGATGGCAGCAACTAATGAAAAACTGTTTTTT.

V and J are TRBV30 and TRBJ2-5; D is perhaps TRBD2 (6 bases). Germline V CDR1 and CDR2: GTSNPN, SVGIG (reference sequence). V lost 3 bases to trimming and J lost 7 bases, with 21 bases between them. This CDR3 contains 15 residues. CDR3 sequence (DNA): TGTGCCTGGAGCGGAGGGACTGAACTGGTCGGGACCCAGTACTTC. This translates into CAWSGGTELVGTQYF.

The rearrangement uses TRBV18 and TRBJ2-2; D not certain. The germline V gene encodes CDR1 KGHSH and CDR2 LQKENI. V was clipped by 1 base and J by 1 base, with 7 bases between them. The CDR3 is 15 residues long. This CDR3 reads CASSPLPGNTGELFF. CDR3 sequence (DNA): TGTGCCAGCTCACCACTCCCGGGGAACACCGGGGAGCTGTTTTTT.

The chain links TRBV13 to TRBJ2-7; 7 bases map to TRBD1. Per the germline V gene, CDR1 is PRHDT and CDR2 is FYEKMQ (reference sequence). V shed 4 bases, J shed 3 bases, and the junction held 3 bases outside the gene matches. CDR3 size: 13 residues. CDR3 protein: CASSSQGYYEQYF. In DNA, the CDR3 is TGTGCCAGCAGCTCACAGGGGTACTACGAGCAGTACTTC.

The V call is TRBV11-2, the J call TRBJ1-2; 8 bases map to TRBD1. Germline CDR1 reads SGHAT; CDR2 reads FQNNGV. This CDR3 comprises 17 residues. V shed 1 base and J 6 bases; nucleotides not matched to a gene: 13. As DNA, the CDR3 is TGTGCCAGCAGCTTAGTTGGGGGGCCCGGCAGGGGGCATGGCTACACCTTC. This sequence encodes CASSLVGGPGRGHGYTF. The full variable domain, in which reference TRBV11-2 and TRBJ1-2 provide the parts outside the CDR3, is EAGVAQSPRYKIIEKRQSVAFWCNPISGHATLYWYQQILGQGPKLLIQFQNNGVVDDSQLPKDRFSAERLKGVDSTLKIQPAKLEDSAVYLCASSLVGGPGRGHGYTFGSGTRLTVV.

This chain links TRBV29-1 with TRBJ1-1; possible D gene TRBD1, 5 bases. Germline CDR1 reads SQVTM; CDR2 reads ANQGSEA. CDR3 size: 11 residues. Trimming took off 8 bases at V and 2 bases at J, with 9 bases between the two ends. The CDR3 protein is CSLRENTEAFF. CDR3 sequence (DNA): TGCAGCCTCAGGGAAAACACTGAAGCTTTCTTT.

This clone was observed a single time. The chain combines TRBV15 with TRBJ2-2; 9 positions match TRBD2. The CDR3 loop spans 13 amino acids. CDR1 is LNHNV and CDR2 is YYDKDF in the germline V gene (reference sequence). The V and J ends lost 6 bases and 5 bases, in that order; junction bases with no gene match: 1. Here the CDR3 reads CATSLAGTGELFF. In DNA, the CDR3 is TGTGCCACCAGTCTAGCGGGGACCGGGGAGCTGTTTTTT.

The chain couples TRBV2 to TRBJ2-1; 7 bases fit TRBD1. CDR3 length: 14 residues. V shed 9 bases and J 0 bases; nucleotides not matched to a gene: 5. The germline V gene has CDR1 SNHLY and CDR2 FYNNEI. The chain's CDR3 is CASIRDSSYNEQFF. In nucleotides, the CDR3 is TGTGCCAGTATCCGGGACAGCTCCTACAATGAGCAGTTCTTC.

The chain is built from TRBV15 and TRBJ1-1, with a tentative D call TRBD1 (6 bases). The germline V and J ends were trimmed by 0 bases and 3 bases, with 14 bases remaining between them. The CDR3 sequence is 16 residues long. From germline, CDR1 is LNHNV and CDR2 YYDKDF (reference sequence). In nucleotides, the CDR3 is TGTGCCACCAGCAGAGATCGGGAGGGGGGGCACACTGAAGCTTTCTTT. It translates to CATSRDREGGHTEAFF.

The gene calls are TRBV6-5 and TRBJ1-2, with D possibly being TRBD1 (5 bases). Germline CDR1 and CDR2: MNHEY and SVGAGI. V was shortened by 2 bases and J by 3 bases, with 10 bases between the two germline ends. The CDR3 extends over 14 amino acids. The CDR3 here is CASSYKAGHYGYTF. The CDR3 DNA is TGTGCCAGCAGTTACAAGGCGGGGCACTATGGCTACACCTTC.

The J gene is TRBJ2-7, the V gene TRBV6-5; 12 bases align to TRBD1. The CDR3 has 14 amino acids. Losses at the gene ends were 6 bases for V and 6 bases for J; bases not matched to a gene: 6. From germline, CDR1 is MNHEY and CDR2 SVGAGI. The CDR3 DNA sequence: TGTGCCAGCAGCCCCGGGACAGGGGGCGCCGAGCAGTACTTC. As protein: CASSPGTGGAEQYF.

J is TRBJ1-1 and V is TRBV30; D remains unclear. The V gene's germline CDR1 is GTSNPN and CDR2 SVGIG (reference sequence). Trimming removed 5 bases from V and 1 base from J, with 5 bases in between. The CDR3 runs 11 residues. The CDR3 reads CAWYRNTEAFF. The CDR3 DNA reads as TGTGCCTGGTACAGGAACACTGAAGCTTTCTTT.

In its sample, this clone was seen once. CDR3 bases: TGTGCCAGCAGTTTATCAGGGGTTAACACCGGGGAGCTGTTTTTT. It codes for CASSLSGVNTGELFF. This chain joins TRBV27 and TRBJ2-2; D possibly corresponds to TRBD1 (5 bases). Between the trimmed V and J ends, which lost 0 bases and 2 bases, there was a span of 7 bases. From germline, CDR1 is MNHEY and CDR2 SMNVEV (reference sequence). This CDR3 has 15 amino acids.